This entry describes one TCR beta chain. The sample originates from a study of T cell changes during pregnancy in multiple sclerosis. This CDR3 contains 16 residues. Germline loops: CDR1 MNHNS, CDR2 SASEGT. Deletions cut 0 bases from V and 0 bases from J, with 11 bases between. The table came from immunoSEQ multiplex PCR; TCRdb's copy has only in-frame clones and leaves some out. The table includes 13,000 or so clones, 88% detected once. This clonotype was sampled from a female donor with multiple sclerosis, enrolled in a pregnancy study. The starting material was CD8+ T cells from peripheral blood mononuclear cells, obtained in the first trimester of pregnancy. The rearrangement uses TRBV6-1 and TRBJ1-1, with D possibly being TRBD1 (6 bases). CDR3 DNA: TGTGCCAGCAGTGAAGCGGCAGGGACAATGAACACTGAAGCTTTCTTT. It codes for CASSEAAGTMNTEAFF.